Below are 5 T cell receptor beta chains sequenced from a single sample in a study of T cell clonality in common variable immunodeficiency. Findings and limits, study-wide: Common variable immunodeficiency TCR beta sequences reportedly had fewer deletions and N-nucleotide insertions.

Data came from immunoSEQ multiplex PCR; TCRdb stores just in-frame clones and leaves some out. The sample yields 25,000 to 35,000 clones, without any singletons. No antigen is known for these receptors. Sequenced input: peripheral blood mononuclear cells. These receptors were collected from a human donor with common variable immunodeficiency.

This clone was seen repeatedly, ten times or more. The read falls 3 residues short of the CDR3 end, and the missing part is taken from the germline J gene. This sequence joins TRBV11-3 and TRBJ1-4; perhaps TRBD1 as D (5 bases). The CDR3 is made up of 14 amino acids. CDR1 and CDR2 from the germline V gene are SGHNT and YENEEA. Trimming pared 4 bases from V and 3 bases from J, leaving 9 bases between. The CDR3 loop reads CASSSGHANEKLFF. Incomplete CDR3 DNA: TGTGCCAGCAGCTCCGGACACGCTAATGAAAAA.

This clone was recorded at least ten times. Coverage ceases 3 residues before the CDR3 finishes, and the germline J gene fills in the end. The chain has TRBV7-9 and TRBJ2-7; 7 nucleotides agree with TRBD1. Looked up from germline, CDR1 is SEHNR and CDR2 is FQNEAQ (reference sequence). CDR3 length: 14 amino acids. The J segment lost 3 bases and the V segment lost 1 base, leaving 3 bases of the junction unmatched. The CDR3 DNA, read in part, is TGTGCCAGCAGCTTAGGGGACAGACACTACGAG. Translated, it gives CASSLGDRHYE. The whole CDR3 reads CASSLGDRHYEQYF.

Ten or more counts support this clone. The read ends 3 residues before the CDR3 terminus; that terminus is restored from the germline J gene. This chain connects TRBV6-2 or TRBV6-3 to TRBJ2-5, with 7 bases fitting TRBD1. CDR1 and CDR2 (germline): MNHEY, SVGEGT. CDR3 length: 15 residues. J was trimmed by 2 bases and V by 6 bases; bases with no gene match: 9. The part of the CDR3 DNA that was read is TGTGCCAGCAGGCCCTGGACAGGCGCACAAGAGACC. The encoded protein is CASRPWTGAQET. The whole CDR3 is CASRPWTGAQETQYF.

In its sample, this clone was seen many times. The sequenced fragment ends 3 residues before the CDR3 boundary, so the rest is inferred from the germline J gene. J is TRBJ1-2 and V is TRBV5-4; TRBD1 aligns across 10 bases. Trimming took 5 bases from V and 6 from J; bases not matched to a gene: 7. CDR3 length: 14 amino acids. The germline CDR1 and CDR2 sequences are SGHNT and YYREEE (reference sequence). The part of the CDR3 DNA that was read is TGTGCCAGCAGGCCAGACAGGGGGCAAAATGGC. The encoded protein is CASRPDRGQNG. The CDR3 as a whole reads CASRPDRGQNGYTF.

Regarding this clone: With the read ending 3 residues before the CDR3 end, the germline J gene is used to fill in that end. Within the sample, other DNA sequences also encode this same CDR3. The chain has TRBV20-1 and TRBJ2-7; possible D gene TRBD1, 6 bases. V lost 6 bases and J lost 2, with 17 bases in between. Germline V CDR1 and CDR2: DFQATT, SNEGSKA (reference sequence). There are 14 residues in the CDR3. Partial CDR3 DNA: TGCAGTGCCGAAGTTCGGGACAAGGCCTACGAG. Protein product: CSAEVRDKAYE. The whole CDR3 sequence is CSAEVRDKAYEQYF.